Here is one T cell receptor beta chain with its context. Germline assignment: CDR1 MNHEY and CDR2 SVGAGI. The CDR3 sequence is 15 residues long. V shed 6 bases and J 0 bases; nucleotides not matched to a gene: 7. Profiled with immunoSEQ multiplex PCR; TCRdb holds only in-frame clones, not every one. This table has 100,000 to 150,000 clones, roughly 90% appearing once. The data belong to a study of T cell responses to AZD1222 COVID-19 vaccine. The chain employs TRBV6-5 and TRBJ1-2; the match to TRBD1 covers 7 bases. This TCR was sampled from an adult in good health. Sequenced material: peripheral blood, taken on day 0 of AZD1222 vaccination. Here the CDR3 DNA reads TGTGCCAGCAGACTTCGGACAGGCTCTAACTATGGCTACACCTTC. Protein: CASRLRTGSNYGYTF.